The clone carrying this TCR beta chain was picked up a small number of times. MiXCR, applied by TCRdb to the reads, yields one record per CDR3 protein. The sample shows over 250,000 distinct CDR3 sequences, roughly 24% of them seen only once. The data derive from a study of T cell repertoires in cytomegalovirus infection. This CDR3 contains 13 residues. Germline loops: CDR1 MNHGY, CDR2 SAAAGT. Trimming cost V 7 bases and J 3 bases, with 13 bases left between them. The rearrangement joins TRBV6-8 to TRBJ2-7; tentatively, D is TRBD1 or TRBD2 (5 bases each). Sequencing was done on a sample of PBMCs. The TCR was taken from a human donor in good health (CMV status not recorded). Some clones in this sample may be carry-over from other donors' samples. DNA for the CDR3: TGTGCCAGCACCCCGGGGCGGCTCTACGAGCAGTACTTC. Protein sequence: CASTPGRLYEQYF.